The text below deals with one T cell receptor beta chain. This sample is drawn from a study of shared T cell receptors in the human thymus. Some clones are missing from TCRdb's copy, which holds only in-frame ones; the method was immunoSEQ multiplex PCR. The sample lists hundreds of thousands of clones; 80% to 90% were seen once. V lost 6 bases to trimming and J lost 1 base, with 15 bases between them. The CDR3 is 15 amino acids. Germline CDR1 KGHSH, CDR2 LQKENI. The same data also went into a second study, on human thymus T cells. That paper adds: The thymus was resected at corrective cardiac surgery. Thymic as well as blood repertoires seemed to favor certain V and J genes unevenly.

V is TRBV18 and J is TRBJ2-5; D uncertain. Material: thymocytes. The sequence came from a boy in the first two years of life with a congenital heart defect. The DNA of the CDR3 is TGTGCCAGCTCGACCCTGGGCAGACCCCAAGAGACCCAGTACTTC. Its protein product is CASSTLGRPQETQYF.